This T cell receptor (beta chain) was identified in a study of identical twins. Notes on the study in general: Insertions were fewer in abundant cord blood beta clonotypes, whereas memory repertoires showed none of this pattern. Out-of-frame alpha sequences shared between twins exhibited an excess of low generation probability. Invariant populations such as MAIT and iNKT cells could partly muddle zero-insertion analyses.

TCRdb itself ran the 5' RACE reads through MiXCR, one entry per CDR3 protein. The sample has about 500,000 distinct CDR3 sequences; roughly an eighth are singletons. Every sampled donor was Caucasian and healthy. The CDR3 totals 15 residues. J gave up 4 bases and V 3 bases, and 6 bases lay outside the gene matches. In germline, CDR1 is MNHEY, CDR2 SMNVEV (reference sequence). This clonotype came up a few times. Its specificity is not known. The same sample was also used in a study of yellow fever vaccine responses in identical twins.

The sequence was collected from a woman in her late teens or twenties in good health. Sequencing was performed on CD4+ T cells sorted from blood. The rearrangement uses TRBV27 and TRBJ2-1, with TRBD2 identical over 7 bases. The CDR3 coding sequence is TGTGCCAGCAGTTTTGGCGGGAGCGCATACAATGAGCAGTTCTTC. Translating it yields CASSFGGSAYNEQFF.